Shown below are 20 T cell receptor beta chains from a single sample sequenced in a study of blood T cell repertoires in COVID-19. Repertoires were generated with immunoSEQ multiplex PCR, while TCRdb's copy carries only in-frame clones and drops some. Of about 170,000 clones listed, roughly 80% are singletons. The specimen sequenced was peripheral blood. Receptors were obtained from a man between 65 and 85 years old with active or convalescent COVID-19.

The DNA of the CDR3 is TGTGCCAGCAGTACGGCTAGAATCCGTGTGACTGAAGCTTTCTTT. Amino acid sequence: CASSTARIRVTEAFF. The chain has TRBV6-5 and TRBJ1-1; D gene uncertain. The CDR3 loop spans 15 amino acids. Trimming shortened V by 5 bases and J by 5 bases, and 18 bases separated the two germline ends. Germline assignment: CDR1 MNHEY and CDR2 SVGAGI.

This clone has a count of ten or more. This chain connects TRBV6-5 to TRBJ1-5; D uncertain. This CDR3 has 15 residues. From germline, CDR1 is MNHEY and CDR2 SVGAGI. Trimming cost V 6 bases and J 0 bases, with 12 bases left between them. The CDR3 sequence: CASSGSPLSNQPQHF. The DNA for the CDR3 is TGTGCCAGCAGCGGGTCTCCCCTTAGCAATCAGCCCCAGCATTTT.

V and J are TRBV11-2 and TRBJ2-2, with unresolved D. CDR1 is SGHAT, CDR2 FQNNGV, per germline. The V end lost 5 bases, the J end lost 2 bases, and 9 bases lay between the germline ends. The CDR3 runs 14 residues. CDR3 sequence: CASSPRANTGELFF. CDR3 in DNA: TGTGCCAGCAGCCCTAGAGCTAACACCGGGGAGCTGTTTTTT. Supplemented by reference TRBV11-2 and TRBJ2-2, the full variable domain reads EAGVAQSPRYKIIEKRQSVAFWCNPISGHATLYWYQQILGQGPKLLIQFQNNGVVDDSQLPKDRFSAERLKGVDSTLKIQPAKLEDSAVYLCASSPRANTGELFFGEGSRLTVL.

This sequence joins TRBV5-4 and TRBJ1-6, with no clear D. This CDR3 comprises 14 residues. Per the germline V gene, CDR1 is SGHNT and CDR2 is YYREEE (reference sequence). The V end lost 0 bases, the J end lost 7 bases, and 8 bases lay between the germline ends. In nucleotides, the CDR3 is TGTGCCAGCAGCTTGGCCGGGAGGAATTCACCCCTCCACTTT. It specifies CASSLAGRNSPLHF.

This chain connects TRBV2 to TRBJ1-5; tentatively, D is TRBD1 (5 bases). The germline CDR1 and CDR2 sequences are SNHLY and FYNNEI. The germline V and J ends were trimmed by 8 bases and 5 bases, with 16 bases remaining between them. CDR3 length: 14 amino acids. CDR3: CASGYVGGDQPQHF. The CDR3 bases are TGTGCCAGCGGGTATGTGGGGGGAGATCAGCCCCAGCATTTT. The variable domain in full, completed from reference TRBV2 and TRBJ1-5, reads EPEVTQTPSHQVTQMGQEVILRCVPISNHLYFYWYRQILGQKVEFLVSFYNNEISEKSEIFDDQFSVERPDGSNFTLKIRSTKLEDSAMYFCASGYVGGDQPQHFGDGTRLSIL.

The chain is built from TRBV19 and TRBJ1-5; D gene unclear. The CDR3 is 18 residues long. Germline lookup yields CDR1 LNHDA and CDR2 SQIVND (reference sequence). V was shortened by 6 bases and J by 3 bases, with 24 bases between the two germline ends. CDR3 sequence: CASSLPPDRGMTNQPQHF. DNA of the CDR3: TGTGCCAGTAGCCTTCCCCCTGACCGGGGTATGACCAATCAGCCCCAGCATTTT.

This clone has only one observation. The genes are TRBV6-1 and TRBJ2-6; TRBD1 matches 9 bases. CDR3 size: 17 residues. In germline, CDR1 is MNHNS, CDR2 SASEGT. Losses at the gene ends were 4 bases for V and 0 bases for J; bases not matched to a gene: 4. CDR3 sequence reads: CASSVGTGLSGANVLTF. The DNA for the CDR3 is TGTGCCAGCAGTGTGGGGACAGGGCTCTCTGGGGCCAACGTCCTGACTTTC.

This chain connects TRBV5-1 to TRBJ2-4; perhaps TRBD2 as D (6 bases). The CDR3 covers 13 residues. Germline V gene lookup returns CDR1 SGHRS and CDR2 YFSETQ. Trimming shortened V by 6 bases and J by 7 bases, and 14 bases separated the two germline ends. In DNA form, the CDR3 reads TGCGCCAGCATAGGCGGGGCGGGGAACATTCAGTACTTC. Protein product: CASIGGAGNIQYF.

The rearrangement links TRBV28 to TRBJ1-1, with D perhaps matching TRBD1 (6 bases). V was pared by 5 bases and J by 0 bases, with 16 bases between. Germline CDR1 and CDR2: MDHEN and SYDVKM. This CDR3 is 16 amino acids long. The CDR3 reads CASSPDRRLVNTEAFF. The CDR3 DNA sequence: TGTGCCAGCAGTCCTGACAGGCGGCTAGTGAACACTGAAGCTTTCTTT. Variable domain in full (rest from reference TRBV28 and TRBJ1-1): DVKVTQSSRYLVKRTGEKVFLECVQDMDHENMFWYRQDPGLGLRLIYFSYDVKMKEKGDIPEGYSVSREKKERFSLILESASTNQTSMYLCASSPDRRLVNTEAFFGQGTRLTVV.

J is TRBJ2-1 and V is TRBV9; D call uncertain. V dropped 4 bases and J dropped 4 bases, with 18 bases sitting between them. This CDR3 spans 16 amino acids. The germline V gene encodes CDR1 SGDLS and CDR2 YYNGEE. In nucleotides, the CDR3 is TGTGCCAGCAGCCCCCTCGGGTCACCCGCTTACAATGAGCAGTTCTTC. Residues: CASSPLGSPAYNEQFF.

V is TRBV7-8 and J is TRBJ2-3; D is unresolved. Germline V CDR1 and CDR2: SGHVS, FQNEAQ. The CDR3 length is 11 residues. V was clipped by 6 bases and J by 6 bases, with 7 bases between them. Here the CDR3 reads CASSLADTQYF. The CDR3 nucleotides are TGTGCCAGCAGTCTTGCGGATACGCAGTATTTT.

This chain joins TRBV15 and TRBJ2-1, with D tentatively TRBD2 (5 bases). The germline V gene encodes CDR1 LNHNV and CDR2 YYDKDF (reference sequence). Trimming pared 4 bases from V and 7 bases from J, leaving 14 bases between. This CDR3 region has 14 residues. CDR3 in DNA: TGTGCCACCAGCAACGCGCGGGTAGGAAATGAGCAGTTCTTC. Its translation is CATSNARVGNEQFF.

The CDR3 DNA reads as TGTGCCAGCCGGTGGGACAGGGGGCGCCCAGCGAACACTGAAGCTTTCTTT. Its protein product is CASRWDRGRPANTEAFF. The rearrangement joins TRBV19 to TRBJ1-1; 12 nucleotides align to TRBD1. Germline V lookup: CDR1 LNHDA, CDR2 SQIVND (reference sequence). The CDR3 runs 17 residues. With 9 bases clipped from V and 1 base from J, the junction kept 12 bases outside the gene matches.

The chain is built from TRBV11-2 and TRBJ1-3, with D possibly TRBD1 on 5 matching bases. The CDR3 is 14 amino acids. The V gene lost 5 bases and the J gene lost 0 bases, with 8 bases spanning the gap. Germline CDR1 is SGHAT and CDR2 is FQNNGV. The CDR3 DNA follows: TGTGCCAGCAGCCGACAGAACTCTGGAAACACCATATATTTT. As protein: CASSRQNSGNTIYF.

The chain employs TRBV24-1 and TRBJ2-2; TRBD1 matches at 9 bases. Germline loops: CDR1 KGHDR, CDR2 SFDVKD. The CDR3 has 16 residues. V lost 12 bases to trimming and J lost 3 bases; unmatched junction nucleotides: 13. For the CDR3, the DNA is TGTGCCGTCCAGGACAGGGGCCCTTTTGACACCGGGGAGCTGTTTTTT. As protein: CAVQDRGPFDTGELFF.

V and J are TRBV7-8 and TRBJ1-5; TRBD1 is a possible D gene (6 bases). The CDR3 is made up of 15 amino acids. The germline CDR1 and CDR2 sequences are SGHVS and FQNEAQ. Trimming removed 1 base from V and 6 bases from J, with 13 bases in between. This CDR3 reads CASSLVPGQSQPQHF. The CDR3 DNA is TGTGCCAGCAGCTTAGTTCCTGGACAGAGTCAGCCCCAGCATTTT.

This chain joins TRBV28 and TRBJ1-2, with 11 bases that match TRBD1. The ends lost 2 bases at V and 4 bases at J; junction bases unmatched: 3. CDR3 length: 15 amino acids. Germline CDR1 and CDR2: MDHEN and SYDVKM. The CDR3 region is CASSLTGTGGYGYTF. Written as DNA, the CDR3 is TGTGCCAGCAGTTTAACCGGGACAGGGGGCTATGGCTACACCTTC.

As DNA, the CDR3 is TGTGCCAGTAGTATCCCATCCCGGTTACCCGGGACTAGCGGGAGGACCTACGAGCAGTACTTC. Encoded protein: CASSIPSRLPGTSGRTYEQYF. V usage is TRBV19 and J usage is TRBJ2-7, with 15 bases lining up with TRBD2. CDR1 and CDR2 from the germline V gene are LNHDA and SQIVND (reference sequence). The CDR3 runs 21 residues. The trim removed 3 bases at V and 2 bases at J, leaving 17 bases unmatched. Variable domain in full (rest from reference TRBV19 and TRBJ2-7): DGGITQSPKYLFRKEGQNVTLSCEQNLNHDAMYWYRQDPGQGLRLIYYSQIVNDFQKGDIAEGYSVSREKKESFPLTVTSAQKNPTAFYLCASSIPSRLPGTSGRTYEQYFGPGTRLTVT.

This clone has a count of ten or more. V usage is TRBV19 and J usage is TRBJ2-1, with TRBD2 identical over 13 bases. With 9 bases clipped from V and 7 bases from J, the junction kept 3 bases outside the gene matches. From germline, CDR1 is LNHDA and CDR2 SQIVND (reference sequence). The CDR3 loop spans 13 amino acids. The CDR3 DNA sequence: TGTGCCAGCGGACTAGCGGGGGATAATGAGCAGTTCTTC. Translated, it gives CASGLAGDNEQFF.

V gene TRBV5-1 combines with J gene TRBJ1-4, with TRBD1 matching 12 bases. V shed 1 base and J 3 bases; nucleotides not matched to a gene: 7. The CDR3 extends over 18 amino acids. CDR1 is SGHRS and CDR2 is YFSETQ in the germline V gene. CDR3 amino acids: CASSLRDRGRGSNEKLFF. DNA for the CDR3: TGCGCCAGCAGCTTGCGGGACAGGGGGCGCGGGTCTAATGAAAAACTGTTTTTT.